Listed here are 25 T cell receptor beta chains from one sample, sequenced in a study of blood T cell repertoires in COVID-19. Method: immunoSEQ multiplex PCR; TCRdb's copy keeps in-frame clones and lacks some. The sample holds under 200,000 clones, under 90% seen once. The sample consisted of peripheral blood. These receptors came from a man aged 55 to 69 with acute or convalescent COVID-19.

The chain has TRBV18 and TRBJ1-4; no reliable D call. The CDR3 length is 13 residues. V dropped 3 bases and J dropped 8 bases, with 10 bases sitting between them. CDR1 is KGHSH and CDR2 is LQKENI in the germline V gene. The CDR3 loop is CASSPGVGEKLFF. For the CDR3, the DNA is TGTGCCAGCTCACCGGGAGTCGGGGAAAAACTGTTTTTT.

The V call is TRBV19, the J call TRBJ1-5; no firm D call. V lost 8 bases and J lost 0, with 11 bases in between. CDR1 is LNHDA, CDR2 SQIVND, per germline (reference sequence). This CDR3 is 14 amino acids long. CDR3 amino acids: CASVRSLSNQPQHF. The DNA for the CDR3 is TGTGCCAGTGTGAGGAGCCTTAGCAATCAGCCCCAGCATTTT.

V is TRBV27 and J is TRBJ1-6; D is unclear. V lost 6 bases to trimming and J lost 9 bases, with 9 bases between them. Per germline, CDR1 MNHEY and CDR2 SMNVEV (reference sequence). The CDR3 consists of 12 residues. The chain's CDR3 is CASSLPSSPLHF. CDR3 in DNA: TGTGCCAGCAGCCTCCCGTCTTCACCCCTCCACTTT.

This clone appeared a few times. The chain links TRBV20-1 to TRBJ1-5; D is perhaps TRBD1 (6 bases). Germline loops: CDR1 DFQATT, CDR2 SNEGSKA (reference sequence). The CDR3 loop spans 15 amino acids. V lost 3 bases and J lost 6, with 18 bases in between. In nucleotides, the CDR3 is TGCAGTGCTAGTCGTGTAGGGGGGGTAGGTCAGCCCCAGCATTTT. Translation: CSASRVGGVGQPQHF.

This clone came up a few times. V gene TRBV7-9 combines with J gene TRBJ1-1, with a tentative D call TRBD1 (5 bases). CDR1 and CDR2 from the germline V gene are SEHNR and FQNEAQ (reference sequence). The V end was cut by 6 bases, the J end by 4 bases, with 18 bases between. The CDR3 runs to 15 residues. In nucleotides, the CDR3 is TGTGCCAGCAGGCCTACCAGGGCCCTGGGCACTGAAGCTTTCTTT. Amino acid sequence: CASRPTRALGTEAFF.

This chain links TRBV7-5 with TRBJ1-5; whether TRBD1, the table's D call, matches the DNA was not checked. TRBV7-5 is a known pseudogene. CDR3 size: 11 residues. CDR3 in amino acids: CARIGQHPQHF. CDR3 DNA: TGTGCCAGAATAGGACAGCACCCCCAGCATTTT.

The genes are TRBV5-1 and TRBJ1-4; 7 bases fit TRBD1. CDR3 length: 14 amino acids. The junction had 6 bases not matched to a gene; V was cut back by 4 bases and J by 6 bases. Germline CDR1 and CDR2: SGHRS and YFSETQ. As DNA, the CDR3 is TGCGCCAGCAGCCCACAGGGGAACGATGAAAAACTGTTTTTT. Its translation: CASSPQGNDEKLFF. The full variable domain, with the rest looked up from reference TRBV5-1 and TRBJ1-4, is KAGVTQTPRYLIKTRGQQVTLSCSPISGHRSVSWYQQTPGQGLQFLFEYFSETQRNKGNFPGRFSGRQFSNSRSEMNVSTLELGDSALYLCASSPQGNDEKLFFGSGTQLSVL.

This clone was picked up one time. The chain couples TRBV14 to TRBJ2-6; D may be TRBD2 (5 bases). The CDR3 has 14 amino acids. Germline V gene lookup returns CDR1 SGHDN and CDR2 FVKESK. The V end was cut by 3 bases, the J end by 4 bases, with 7 bases between. CDR3 sequence reads: CASSHLAGANVLTF. The CDR3 bases are TGTGCCAGCAGCCATCTAGCAGGGGCCAACGTCCTGACTTTC.

V gene TRBV4-2 combines with J gene TRBJ2-3, with 9 bases identical to TRBD2. Germline lookup yields CDR1 LGHNA and CDR2 YNFKEQ. The CDR3 runs to 19 residues. Losses at the gene ends were 0 bases for V and 0 bases for J; bases not matched to a gene: 10. The CDR3 is CASSQDWLAGTSSTDTQYF. CDR3 DNA sequence: TGTGCCAGCAGCCAAGATTGGCTAGCGGGAACCTCTAGCACAGATACGCAGTATTTT.

This clone was seen only a few times. The V call is TRBV18, the J call TRBJ2-2; D gene ambiguous. The CDR3 length is 18 residues. V dropped 1 base and J dropped 1 base, with 16 bases sitting between them. Per germline, CDR1 KGHSH and CDR2 LQKENI. CDR3 sequence: CASSPRSVVGRNTGELFF. In DNA form, the CDR3 reads TGTGCCAGCTCACCACGGTCTGTCGTTGGCAGGAACACCGGGGAGCTGTTTTTT.

The chain joins TRBV19 to TRBJ2-2, with a weak D call TRBD1 (6 bases). The CDR3 spans 16 residues. The germline V gene encodes CDR1 LNHDA and CDR2 SQIVND (reference sequence). V dropped 5 bases and J dropped 0 bases, with 13 bases sitting between them. The CDR3 DNA reads TGTGCCAGTAGTGGGATCAGGGGCGCGAACACCGGGGAGCTGTTTTTT. It yields the protein CASSGIRGANTGELFF.

The chain couples TRBV4-3 to TRBJ1-6; a possible D gene is TRBD1 (6 bases). Germline CDR1 reads LGHNA; CDR2 reads YSLEER. The CDR3 loop spans 17 amino acids. V dropped 0 bases and J dropped 7 bases, with 16 bases sitting between them. As DNA, the CDR3 is TGCGCCAGCAGCCAAGAGGGGGCACGGGGAGTGAATTCACCCCTCCACTTT. It codes for CASSQEGARGVNSPLHF.

The CDR3 DNA follows: TGTGCCAGCAGCGTAGCGTGGAACACCGGGGAGCTGTTTTTT. Translation gives CASSVAWNTGELFF. The V and J genes are TRBV9 and TRBJ2-2; D gene uncertain. Germline loops: CDR1 SGDLS, CDR2 YYNGEE. This CDR3 region has 14 residues. V lost 0 bases and J 1 base, leaving 4 bases between the germline ends.

V and J are TRBV7-2 and TRBJ1-4, with D perhaps TRBD1 (5 bases). CDR1 is SGHTA, CDR2 FQGNSA, per germline. The CDR3 runs to 14 residues. Trimming stripped 1 base from V and 8 bases from J, with 11 bases between. This chain's CDR3 is CASSLGGLGEKLFF. The CDR3 DNA reads TGTGCCAGCAGCTTAGGGGGCTTAGGGGAAAAACTGTTTTTT.

In this sample, this clone turned up a few times. V is TRBV28 and J is TRBJ1-2; a weak D match, TRBD1 (6 bases). Trimming shortened V by 5 bases and J by 6 bases, and 19 bases separated the two germline ends. Per the germline V gene, CDR1 is MDHEN and CDR2 is SYDVKM. The CDR3 has 15 residues. The CDR3 DNA reads TGTGCCAGCAGTCCCCCTAGGGCAGGGGTTCATGGCTACACCTTC. Amino acid sequence: CASSPPRAGVHGYTF.

In its sample, this clone was seen once. This sequence joins TRBV2 and TRBJ2-3; D gene ambiguous. The CDR3 runs to 13 residues. The germline V and J ends were trimmed by 6 bases and 0 bases, with 7 bases remaining between them. In germline, CDR1 is SNHLY, CDR2 FYNNEI. CDR3 residues: CASRPTSTDTQYF. Written as DNA, the CDR3 is TGTGCCAGCAGACCGACTAGCACAGATACGCAGTATTTT.

There are a few counts of this clone. The chain uses TRBV25-1 and TRBJ1-1; D is ambiguous. Trimming removed 4 bases at V and 1 base at J, with 13 bases between. Germline assignment: CDR1 MGHDK and CDR2 SYGVNS. This CDR3 is built from 15 residues. CDR3 nucleotides: TGTGCCAGCAGTGTAGCTCTTGGGAGGAACACTGAAGCTTTCTTT. Translating it yields CASSVALGRNTEAFF.

This chain links TRBV18 with TRBJ2-5; D not resolved. Trimming shortened V by 3 bases and J by 2 bases, and 10 bases separated the two germline ends. CDR1 and CDR2 (germline): KGHSH, LQKENI. This CDR3 region has 14 residues. The CDR3 bases are TGTGCCAGCTCACCGTCTAATCGTCAAGAGACCCAGTACTTC. It is translated as CASSPSNRQETQYF.

The rearrangement links TRBV3-1 (or the pseudogene TRBV3-2) to TRBJ2-7; TRBD2 is a possible D gene (6 bases). The germline V gene has CDR1 LGHDT and CDR2 YNNKEL (reference sequence). Deletions cut 5 bases from V and 2 bases from J, with 13 bases between. This CDR3 has 14 amino acids. This CDR3 is CASSTLGGTYEQYF. Written as DNA, the CDR3 is TGTGCCAGCAGCACACTCGGGGGTACCTACGAGCAGTACTTC.

V and J are TRBV7-9 and TRBJ1-1, with 9 positions matching TRBD1. The V segment lost 5 bases and the J segment 1 base; nucleotides outside the gene matches: 5. CDR3 length: 15 residues. CDR1 and CDR2 (germline): SEHNR, FQNEAQ (reference sequence). CDR3 bases: TGTGCCAGCAGCACATTGGGACAGGGGAACACTGAAGCTTTCTTT. Translating gives CASSTLGQGNTEAFF.

In DNA, the CDR3 is TGTGCCTGGAGTGCCTTGACAGGGTTCGGGTCACCCCTCCACTTT. Its translation is CAWSALTGFGSPLHF. This chain uses TRBV30 with TRBJ1-6; 7 nucleotides align to TRBD1. V dropped 1 base and J dropped 10; count of bases not matched to a gene: 10. Germline lookup yields CDR1 GTSNPN and CDR2 SVGIG (reference sequence). This CDR3 has 15 residues. The variable domain in full, completed from reference TRBV30 and TRBJ1-6, reads SQTIHQWPATLVQPVGSPLSLECTVEGTSNPNLYWYRQAAGRGLQLLFYSVGIGQISSEVPQNLSASRPQDRQFILSSKKLLLSDSGFYLCAWSALTGFGSPLHFGNGTRLTVT.

The rearrangement joins TRBV28 to TRBJ2-3; TRBD1 matches at 9 bases. The CDR3 has 15 amino acids. CDR1 is MDHEN and CDR2 is SYDVKM in the germline V gene. V shed 10 bases and J 3 bases; nucleotides not matched to a gene: 11. The CDR3 nucleotides read TGTGCCACCTACAGGGGGCGTCTTGGGACAGATACGCAGTATTTT. It is translated as CATYRGRLGTDTQYF.

The chain links TRBV5-4 to TRBJ2-7, with D maybe TRBD2 (5 bases). Trimming removed 4 bases at V and 4 bases at J, with 9 bases between. Germline V gives CDR1 SGHNT, CDR2 YYREEE (reference sequence). The CDR3 has 12 residues. In DNA, the CDR3 is TGTGCCAGCAGCCGGGATTATTACGAGCAGTACTTC. As protein: CASSRDYYEQYF.

This sequence joins TRBV7-8 and TRBJ2-3; 7 bases align to TRBD2. The CDR3 is made up of 15 amino acids. CDR1 SGHVS and CDR2 FQNEAQ come from the germline V gene. Trimming took 5 bases from V and 2 from J; bases not matched to a gene: 7. CDR3 amino acids: CASSPLAVNTDTQYF. The CDR3 DNA reads TGTGCCAGCAGCCCCCTAGCGGTTAACACAGATACGCAGTATTTT.

The chain has TRBV28 and TRBJ2-7; D is possibly TRBD2 (5 bases). CDR1 is MDHEN, CDR2 SYDVKM, per germline. The CDR3 is made up of 13 amino acids. Trimming removed 7 bases at V and 4 bases at J, with 14 bases between. CDR3 sequence: CASNTGLLYEQYF. Here the CDR3 DNA reads TGTGCCAGCAACACCGGACTGCTTTACGAGCAGTACTTC.